The clone carrying this T cell receptor beta chain was counted only a few times. The antigen is unknown. This record belongs to a study of beta chain features in type 1 diabetes. For the study at large: Comparable age, gender and cell yields were observed in patients relative to healthy donors.

On average, the one heparinised blood draw given by each donor was about 100 mL. Sorting gave populations that all exceeded 95% purity. CDR1 is SGHRS and CDR2 is YFSETQ in the germline V gene. The CDR3 is 14 amino acids. Trimming stripped 0 bases from V and 5 bases from J, with 12 bases between. Study-level findings and limits: TCRB CDR3s from Type 1 diabetes patients were moderately but significantly shorter in all four CD4+ subsets. Healthy donors had naive, central memory and Treg TCRB repertoires that appeared less similar than those seen among patients.

Expressed TCRB transcripts were sequenced because the isolated RNA had all been reverse transcribed beforehand. This table comes from immunoSEQ multiplex PCR, and its TCRdb copy is limited to in-frame clones, with some not included. The top ten clones hold 0.017% of a sample with roughly 260,000 clones, approximately 11% of them seen once. The source is a young man with type 1 diabetes. Sequenced input: naive CD4+ T cells from blood. The chain combines TRBV5-1 with TRBJ2-7; possible D gene TRBD1, 6 bases. The CDR3 loop reads CASSLGPGAHEQYF. In DNA, the CDR3 is TGCGCCAGCAGCTTGGGGCCAGGGGCTCACGAGCAGTACTTC.